This TCR beta chain was identified in a study of chemoradiotherapy in HPV16-positive cancers. Points from the study as a whole: Candidate HPV-specific clones and E7-related TCR motifs grew in tumor during treatment. Functional assays defining HPV-specific T cells used only a couple of HPV16-positive patients.

There are 16 residues in the CDR3. Germline assignment: CDR1 KGHSH and CDR2 LQKENI. V was clipped by 5 bases and J by 1 base; unmatched bases: 9. Using immunoSEQ multiplex PCR, the repertoire was profiled, and TCRdb retains in-frame clones only, with some absent. The data contain tens of thousands of clones, roughly 86% of them singletons. A note on this clone: What it recognizes is unknown.

The receptor's source is a human donor with HPV-associated anogenital cancer. The sample consisted of blood, taken from a patient who underwent chemoradiotherapy. The chain carries TRBV18 and TRBJ2-3, with TRBD1 matching over 7 bases. CDR3 nucleotide sequence: TGTGCCAGCTCATCCGCCGGACAGGTGGGCACAGATACGCAGTATTTT. Translated: CASSSAGQVGTDTQYF. Full variable domain (rest looked up from reference TRBV18 and TRBJ2-3): NAGVMQNPRHLVRRRGQEARLRCSPMKGHSHVYWYRQLPEEGLKFMVYLQKENIIDESGMPKERFSAEFPKEGPSILRIQQVVRGDSAAYFCASSSAGQVGTDTQYFGPGTRLTVL.